The 2 T cell receptor beta chains below were found in one sample sequenced in a study of response to subunit inactivated influenza vaccine. TCRdb redid the calling of the RT-PCR reads with MiXCR, one entry per CDR3 protein. The repertoire holds under 750,000 distinct CDR3 sequences, with over 9.5% as singletons. Sequencing used PBMCs from blood, obtained on the day of vaccination. Receptors originate from a middle-aged man who received an inactivated influenza vaccine.

This clonotype was counted at least ten times. The chain combines TRBV29-1 with TRBJ2-7, with TRBD1 matching over 8 bases. The junction had 12 bases not matched to a gene; V was cut back by 8 bases and J by 3 bases. Germline V CDR1 and CDR2: SQVTM, ANQGSEA. The CDR3 extends over 14 amino acids. CDR3 residues: CSCSFRGRDYEQYF. In nucleotides, the CDR3 is TGCAGCTGCTCGTTCAGGGGGCGCGACTACGAGCAGTACTTC.

This clonotype was detected ten times or more. The chain employs TRBV2 and TRBJ2-7; the D gene is possibly TRBD1 (5 bases). V lost 4 bases and J lost 3, with 10 bases in between. The CDR3 length is 13 residues. Germline CDR1 reads SNHLY; CDR2 reads FYNNEI. This CDR3 is CASSVGDSYEQYF. The CDR3 DNA reads TGTGCCAGCAGTGTAGGCGACAGCTACGAGCAGTACTTC.